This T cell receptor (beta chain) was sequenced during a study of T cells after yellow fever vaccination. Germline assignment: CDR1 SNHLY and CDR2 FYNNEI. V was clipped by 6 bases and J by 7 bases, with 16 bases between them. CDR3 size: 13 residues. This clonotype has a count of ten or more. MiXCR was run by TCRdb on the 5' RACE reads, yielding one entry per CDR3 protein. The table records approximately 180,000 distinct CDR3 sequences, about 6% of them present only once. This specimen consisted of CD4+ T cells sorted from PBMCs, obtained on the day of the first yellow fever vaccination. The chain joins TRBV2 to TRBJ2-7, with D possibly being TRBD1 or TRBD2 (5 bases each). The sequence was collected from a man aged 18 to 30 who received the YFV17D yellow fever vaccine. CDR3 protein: CASSPLPEGEQYV. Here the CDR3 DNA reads TGTGCCAGCAGCCCCCTACCTGAGGGGGAGCAGTACGTC.